The 25 T cell receptor beta chains below were found in one sample sequenced in a study of T cell repertoires in cytomegalovirus infection. From the reads, TCRdb called clonotypes with MiXCR, one entry per CDR3 protein. The sample includes about 770,000 distinct CDR3 sequences, 25% to 30% of them seen just once. No antigens are known for them. The material was cultured CD8+ T cells from PBMCs, obtained from culture after CMV antigen stimulation. The source is a human donor in good health (CMV status not recorded). Some clones in this sample may be carry-over from other donors' samples.

This clonotype was observed a few times. This chain joins TRBV24-1 and TRBJ2-6; D gene ambiguous. Germline V gives CDR1 KGHDR, CDR2 SFDVKD. Trimming took 1 base from V and 0 from J, leaving 6 bases between them. The CDR3 covers 16 residues. CDR3 region: CATSDFRSSGANVLTF. CDR3 coding DNA: TGTGCCACCAGTGATTTTAGAAGCTCTGGGGCCAACGTCCTGACTTTC.

The V and J genes are TRBV27 and TRBJ2-5; possibly TRBD2 for D (5 bases). Trimming removed 2 bases from V and 5 bases from J, with 12 bases in between. This CDR3 has 14 residues. Germline-derived CDR1 and CDR2 are MNHEY and SMNVEV (reference sequence). CDR3 region: CASSLTGWGETQYF. Written as DNA, the CDR3 is TGTGCCAGCAGTTTAACGGGGTGGGGTGAGACCCAGTACTTC.

This clonotype came up many times. The chain couples TRBV7-2 to TRBJ2-3, with TRBD1 as a possible D gene (5 bases). The V end was cut by 3 bases, the J end by 2 bases, with 9 bases between. Germline assignment: CDR1 SGHTA and CDR2 FQGNSA. This CDR3 region has 14 residues. DNA of the CDR3: TGTGCCAGCAGCTTTAGGGGCCACACAGATACGCAGTATTTT. Its protein product is CASSFRGHTDTQYF.

This clonotype appeared a few times. The chain joins TRBV12-3 or TRBV12-4 to TRBJ2-5, with D possibly TRBD1 on 6 matching bases. This CDR3 has 13 residues. Trimming left V 6 bases short and J 5 bases short, with 13 bases between. The CDR3 bases are TGTGCCAGCAGAGAGGGGGTGAAGGAGACCCAGTACTTC. Translation gives CASREGVKETQYF.

This clonotype was seen at least ten times. The CDR3 reads CATTGGPHQPQHF. The CDR3 nucleotides are TGTGCCACCACGGGGGGCCCCCACCAGCCCCAGCATTTT. The chain uses TRBV7-8 and TRBJ1-5; D possibly corresponds to TRBD1 (6 bases). CDR3 size: 13 residues. Trimming removed 10 bases at V and 7 bases at J, with 17 bases between. Germline V CDR1 and CDR2: SGHVS, FQNEAQ.

This clonotype was detected many times. J is TRBJ2-1 and V is TRBV12-3 or TRBV12-4, with 14 bases fitting TRBD2. With V trimmed by 5 bases and J by 5 bases, 5 bases remained unmatched. This CDR3 is 16 amino acids long. The CDR3 loop reads CASSPPGLAGDNEQFF. Here the CDR3 DNA reads TGTGCCAGCAGTCCCCCGGGACTAGCGGGGGACAATGAGCAGTTCTTC.

CDR3 DNA sequence: TGTGCCAGCAGTTTACTGGGGGAGGATTCACCCCTCCACTTT. Translation gives CASSLLGEDSPLHF. The rearrangement joins TRBV12-3 or TRBV12-4 to TRBJ1-6, with D possibly TRBD1 on 5 matching bases. V was pared by 2 bases and J by 8 bases, with 10 bases between. The CDR3 contains 14 residues.

This clonotype was picked up a small number of times. This rearrangement joins TRBV10-3 to TRBJ2-1; tentative D call: TRBD1 (6 bases). CDR1 and CDR2 (germline): ENHRY, SYGVKD. V lost 6 bases, J lost 4 bases, and 22 bases lay in between. The CDR3 covers 17 residues. The CDR3, as DNA: TGTGCCATCAGAACTACGGGACACTTAAGGGAGTACAATGAGCAGTTCTTC. It translates to CAIRTTGHLREYNEQFF.

The table lists this clonotype with many counts. V usage is TRBV7-6 and J usage is TRBJ2-7, with D tentatively TRBD2 (5 bases). Germline CDR1 SGHVS, CDR2 FNYEAQ. The CDR3 has 13 residues. V dropped 1 base and J dropped 3 bases, with 7 bases sitting between them. CDR3 nucleotide sequence: TGTGCCAGCAGCTTAGGAGGGATCTACGAGCAGTACTTC. Translating gives CASSLGGIYEQYF. Full variable domain (outside the CDR3, taken from reference TRBV7-6 and TRBJ2-7): GAGVSQSPRYKVTKRGQDVALRCDPISGHVSLYWYRQALGQGPEFLTYFNYEAQQDKSGLPNDRFSAERPEGSISTLTIQRTEQRDSAMYRCASSLGGIYEQYFGPGTRLTVT.

This clonotype was recorded many times. V usage is TRBV7-6 and J usage is TRBJ1-1; 8 bases are a match to TRBD1. The V gene's germline CDR1 is SGHVS and CDR2 FNYEAQ. V was pared by 4 bases and J by 0 bases, with 4 bases of the junction left unmatched. The CDR3 has 15 residues. The CDR3 protein is CASSSVQGVNTEAFF. The CDR3 nucleotides read TGTGCCAGCAGCTCCGTACAGGGGGTGAACACTGAAGCTTTCTTT.

In this sample, this clonotype turned up many times. For the CDR3, the DNA is TGTGCCAGCAGCCGTACCGGGACAGGGAAAGATACGCAGTATTTT. It codes for CASSRTGTGKDTQYF. The chain carries TRBV7-9 and TRBJ2-3, with 9 positions matching TRBD1. CDR1 SEHNR and CDR2 FQNEAQ come from the germline V gene (reference sequence). With V trimmed by 5 bases and J by 5 bases, 8 bases remained unmatched. The CDR3 is 15 amino acids. The full variable domain, completed using reference TRBV7-9 and TRBJ2-3, is DTGVSQNPRHKITKRGQNVTFRCDPISEHNRLYWYRQTLGQGPEFLTYFQNEAQLEKSRLLSDRFSAERPKGSFSTLEIQRTEQGDSAMYLCASSRTGTGKDTQYFGPGTRLTVL.

This chain connects TRBV9 to TRBJ2-1; no clear D. Trimming pared 0 bases from V and 8 bases from J, leaving 15 bases between. This CDR3 spans 15 amino acids. Germline V gene sequence: CDR1 SGDLS, CDR2 YYNGEE. The CDR3 region is CASSVGIFLRDEQFF. As DNA, the CDR3 is TGTGCCAGCAGCGTAGGTATTTTCCTTCGGGATGAGCAGTTCTTC. Full variable domain (missing parts from reference TRBV9 and TRBJ2-1): DSGVTQTPKHLITATGQRVTLRCSPRSGDLSVYWYQQSLDQGLQFLIQYYNGEERAKGNILERFSAQQFPDLHSELNLSSLELGDSALYFCASSVGIFLRDEQFFGPGTRLTVL.

Only a few counts were recorded for this clonotype. The chain combines TRBV6-4 with TRBJ1-1, with TRBD1 matching over 7 bases. Looked up from germline, CDR1 is MRHNA and CDR2 is SNTAGT. This CDR3 has 13 residues. The V segment lost 3 bases and the J segment 5 bases; nucleotides outside the gene matches: 3. CDR3 residues: CASSETGETEAFF. The CDR3 DNA follows: TGTGCCAGCAGTGAAACAGGGGAAACTGAAGCTTTCTTT.

This clonotype was observed once. The chain links TRBV2 to TRBJ2-6, with 9 bases fitting TRBD1. J lost 0 bases, V lost 2 bases, and 11 bases had no gene match. Per the germline V gene, CDR1 is SNHLY and CDR2 is FYNNEI. This CDR3 comprises 20 residues. CDR3 in DNA: TGTGCCAGCAGTGAATCTAGTCCCGGGACAGGGTCCTCTGGGGCCAACGTCCTGACTTTC. Translated: CASSESSPGTGSSGANVLTF.

The chain has TRBV27 and TRBJ1-5; D gene unclear. CDR3 length: 14 amino acids. Germline V lookup: CDR1 MNHEY, CDR2 SMNVEV (reference sequence). Trimming left V 5 bases short and J 4 bases short, with 12 bases between. CDR3 loop: CASSGRAWNQPQHF. In DNA, the CDR3 is TGTGCCAGCAGTGGGAGGGCTTGGAATCAGCCCCAGCATTTT.

This chain links TRBV29-1 with TRBJ2-3, with a weak D call TRBD2 (6 bases). Germline V CDR1 and CDR2: SQVTM, ANQGSEA. The CDR3 totals 15 residues. V lost 1 base to trimming and J lost 0 bases, with 11 bases between them. Here the CDR3 reads CSVEGTGSSTDTQYF. The CDR3 DNA reads as TGCAGCGTTGAAGGCACCGGGAGCAGCACAGATACGCAGTATTTT.

This clonotype came up a few times. The chain employs TRBV27 and TRBJ2-1, with 8 bases that match TRBD1. Germline loops: CDR1 MNHEY, CDR2 SMNVEV (reference sequence). After removal of 5 bases from V and 4 bases from J, the junction contained 4 bases not matched to a gene. CDR3 length equals 14 residues. The CDR3 here is CASSPGQEYNEQFF. For the CDR3, the DNA is TGTGCCAGCAGTCCGGGACAGGAATACAATGAGCAGTTCTTC.

The CDR3 loop reads CASSMLGNTEAFF. The CDR3 DNA follows: TGTGCCAGTAGTATGTTGGGGAACACTGAAGCTTTCTTT. This sequence joins TRBV19 and TRBJ1-1; D gene ambiguous. Germline CDR1 is LNHDA and CDR2 is SQIVND (reference sequence). V shed 3 bases and J shed 1 base, with 6 bases lying between them. The CDR3 runs 13 residues.

This clonotype was detected ten times or more. The chain links TRBV7-6 to TRBJ2-2; maybe TRBD1 (6 bases). Germline V gives CDR1 SGHVS, CDR2 FNYEAQ. The CDR3 has 14 residues. V shed 5 bases and J shed 5 bases, with 12 bases lying between them. Written as DNA, the CDR3 is TGTGCCAGCAGCCCAGGGGCTGATACCGGGGAGCTGTTTTTT. Its protein product is CASSPGADTGELFF.

This chain joins TRBV19 and TRBJ1-5; D not certain. The CDR3 has 12 amino acids. V was trimmed by 7 bases and J by 6 bases, leaving 10 bases between them. Germline V gene sequence: CDR1 LNHDA, CDR2 SQIVND (reference sequence). The CDR3 loop is CASTVGGQPQHF. The CDR3 DNA reads as TGTGCCAGTACCGTAGGTGGTCAGCCCCAGCATTTT.

This sequence joins TRBV28 and TRBJ1-2; no clear D gene. Deletions cut 3 bases from V and 7 bases from J, with 12 bases between. This CDR3 comprises 13 residues. From germline, CDR1 is MDHEN and CDR2 SYDVKM. The DNA for the CDR3 is TGTGCCAGCAGTTTTTCGGACTTGCCTGGCTACACCTTC. Translated: CASSFSDLPGYTF.

The J gene is TRBJ2-7, the V gene TRBV27; 9 bases are a match to TRBD1. Germline values: CDR1 MNHEY, CDR2 SMNVEV (reference sequence). Germline trimming cut 8 bases from V and 6 bases from J; bases unmatched to any gene: 5. The CDR3 has 12 residues. The CDR3 region is CASLGQGSEQYF. CDR3 coding DNA: TGTGCCAGCCTGGGACAGGGTTCCGAGCAGTACTTC.

The gene calls are TRBV12-5 and TRBJ2-7; 9 bases align to TRBD1. This CDR3 has 14 residues. Germline V gene data show CDR1 as LGHNT and CDR2 as FRNRAP. J lost 5 bases, V lost 4 bases, and 6 bases had no gene match. CDR3 protein: CASGSGTGMNEQYF. CDR3 nucleotides: TGTGCTAGTGGTTCCGGGACAGGGATGAACGAGCAGTACTTC.

This clonotype was detected only a few times. The genes are TRBV7-9 and TRBJ1-2, with TRBD1 matching over 7 bases. J was trimmed by 0 bases and V by 5 bases; bases with no gene match: 9. Germline V gives CDR1 SEHNR, CDR2 FQNEAQ (reference sequence). This CDR3 has 16 residues. CDR3 nucleotide sequence: TGTGCCAGCAGCCCCGGGACAGCCTTGCCTAACTATGGCTACACCTTC. It codes for CASSPGTALPNYGYTF.

The DNA for the CDR3 is TGTGCCACCAAGCAGGGCTCGAACACCGGGGAGCTGTTTTTT. Translating gives CATKQGSNTGELFF. This chain uses TRBV24-1 with TRBJ2-2; D possibly corresponds to TRBD1 (5 bases). V shed 8 bases and J shed 0 bases, with 9 bases lying between them. The length of the CDR3 is 14 residues. Germline CDR1 KGHDR, CDR2 SFDVKD.